This TCR beta chain was profiled in a study of CD8 T cells in Susac syndrome (dated by TCRdb to between 2018 and 2021). Looking at the study overall: The study used repertoire sequencing to test whether antigen drove CD8+ T cell activation and differentiation in Susac syndrome. Paper-wide results and their limitations: The study acknowledged that relatively few individuals were included in the TCR sequencing and HLA analysis.

Peripheral blood CD8+ and CD4+ T cells from healthy donors, Susac syndrome patients and multiple sclerosis patients were profiled using high-throughput TCR beta sequencing. Healthy donors were age- and sex-matched controls. CD8+ TEMRA cells were enriched by FACS, while bulk CD8+ and CD4+ T cells were purified by magnetic negative isolation. Blood was drawn into EDTA tubes, processed within 24 hours, and PBMCs were isolated by density gradient centrifugation. PBMCs destined for TCR sequencing were cryopreserved in liquid nitrogen and later thawed in a 37 °C water bath. The sorted or isolated CD4+, CD8+ and CD8+ TEMRA cells had a purity of 90% or higher. RNA was extracted with the RNeasy kit and about 0.5 to 1 ug was reverse transcribed using random hexamers. TCR beta CDR3 regions were amplified with the immunoSEQ multiplex PCR assay covering 54 Vbeta and 13 Jbeta segments. PCR amplification bias was corrected using a synthetic template baseline for primer optimization and computational correction. Per the source publication's procedure: Only productive sequences were kept, with reads annotated to V, D and J genes according to IMGT and analyzed in immunoSEQ Analyzer. Clonality was calculated as one minus the Shannon entropy normalized by log2 of the number of productive unique sequences. Public and private clones were assessed among the 100 most prevalent clones of each patient and control. Clones were defined as Susac-specific when absent from the healthy and MS cohorts, from approximately 1,100 published viral clones and from other ImmuneACCESS disease sequences. TCRdb reworked the public reads: Q25 trimming with fastp, MiXCR clone assembly, productive beta chains retained. Identical CDR3 protein sequences are pooled into one entry, listed with their most common genes and DNA. TCRdb's processing, not the authors', yielded these V and J calls. This sample lists roughly 160,000 distinct CDR3 sequences; just under 95% were detected once. The top ten clones comprise under 0.15% of the sample.

Based on the germline V gene (reference sequence), the CDR1 and CDR2 sequences are DFQATT and SNEGSKA. The CDR3 covers 15 residues, taking in both the cysteine and the phenylalanine. Only the CDR3 portion is preserved as DNA: 45 bases, with reading frame beginning at the first base. Germline trimming: 3 bases from V, 3 bases from J; junction bases outside gene matches: 8. Note on this clonotype: No cognate antigen has been identified for it. There are no base qualities to consult, and no much larger clone falls within one base.

The TCR was taken from a human donor in good health. The rearranged segments are TRBV20-1 and TRBJ1-5; 7 bases in between match TRBD1. The sequenced sample consisted of CD4+ T cells from PBMCs. Read as DNA, the sequence is TGCAGTGCTAGCCCTGGACAGGCTCCCAATCAGCCCCAGCATTTT. The translation is CSASPGQAPNQPQHF.